The 21 T cell receptor beta chains below all came from one sample that was sequenced in a study of identical twins (dated by TCRdb to between 2015 and 2016). The protocol used for the library was 5' RACE. Sequencing relied on an Illumina HiSeq 2000. TCRdb reprocessing: public reads trimmed at Q25 with fastp, clones called with MiXCR, in-frame beta chains kept. One record per CDR3 amino acid sequence lists the most common genes and DNA. Counted in this sample were around 490,000 distinct CDR3 sequences; more than 20% of them appeared once. Clones ranked in the top ten supply approximately 0.48% of the sample. This sample also belongs to another study, concerning yellow fever vaccine responses in identical twins.

Sequencing was carried out using CD4+ T cells sorted from blood. The receptors stem from a woman between 18 and 29 years old in good health.

The chain couples TRBV10-1 to TRBJ2-1; 8 bases match TRBD2. This CDR3 has 14 residues. The germline gives CDR1 WNHNN, CDR2 SYGVQD (reference sequence). The junction had 9 bases not matched to a gene; V was cut back by 8 bases and J by 6 bases. The CDR3 bases are TGCGCCAGCCGACCGGGACTAGGGACCAATGAGCAGTTCTTC. Its protein product is CASRPGLGTNEQFF.

The gene calls are TRBV10-3 and TRBJ1-1; the D is unclear. V was clipped by 3 bases and J by 0 bases, with 14 bases between them. The CDR3 has 16 amino acids. The germline gives CDR1 ENHRY, CDR2 SYGVKD. CDR3 bases: TGTGCCATCAGTGAAAGGCCTACGGCAATGAACACTGAAGCTTTCTTT. Translated: CAISERPTAMNTEAFF.

The chain carries TRBV6-2 or TRBV6-3 and TRBJ2-7; D is perhaps TRBD1 or TRBD2 (5 bases each). This CDR3 comprises 13 residues. V lost 6 bases and J 7 bases, leaving 16 bases between the germline ends. CDR1 and CDR2 from the germline V gene are MNHEY and SVGEGT. CDR3 nucleotide sequence: TGTGCCAGCAGACAGGACTCTGTCTCAGAGCAGTACGTC. Translating gives CASRQDSVSEQYV.

The chain recombines TRBV6-5 with TRBJ2-2; 8 nucleotides agree with TRBD2. The V gene's germline CDR1 is MNHEY and CDR2 SVGAGI. Losses at the gene ends were 0 bases for V and 4 bases for J; bases not matched to a gene: 7. The CDR3 is made up of 17 amino acids. The CDR3 DNA sequence: TGTGCCAGCAGTTACTCCACGGCGGGGACTAGCACCGGGGAGCTGTTTTTT. Protein: CASSYSTAGTSTGELFF.

The sample holds a few counts of this clonotype. The chain uses TRBV7-9 and TRBJ2-3; 7 bases align to TRBD2. The CDR3 length is 16 residues. Losses at the gene ends were 4 bases for V and 0 bases for J; bases not matched to a gene: 7. Per germline, CDR1 SEHNR and CDR2 FQNEAQ (reference sequence). CDR3 in amino acids: CASSYRDYLSTDTQYF. CDR3 bases: TGTGCCAGCAGCTACCGGGACTACCTGAGCACAGATACGCAGTATTTT.

Only a few counts were recorded for this clonotype. V usage is TRBV6-4 and J usage is TRBJ1-1, with 12 bases identical to TRBD1. CDR3 length: 15 amino acids. J was trimmed by 7 bases and V by 4 bases; bases with no gene match: 7. The V gene's germline CDR1 is MRHNA and CDR2 SNTAGT. The CDR3 region has the DNA TGTGCCAGCAGTGTCACCGGGACAGGGGGCTATGAAGCTTTCTTT. Translated, it gives CASSVTGTGGYEAFF.

This chain links TRBV28 with TRBJ2-1; D not certain. Between the trimmed V and J ends, which lost 1 base and 7 bases, there was a span of 5 bases. Germline values: CDR1 MDHEN, CDR2 SYDVKM. The CDR3 length is 12 residues. The CDR3: CASSLYWNEQFF. The CDR3 coding sequence is TGTGCCAGCAGTTTATATTGGAATGAGCAGTTCTTC.

There are a few counts of this clonotype. The rearrangement joins TRBV20-1 to TRBJ1-2; D is perhaps TRBD1 (6 bases). The germline gives CDR1 DFQATT, CDR2 SNEGSKA (reference sequence). The CDR3 spans 14 residues. V was pared by 5 bases and J by 6 bases, with 19 bases between. The CDR3 loop is CSARPGAFPDGYTF. The CDR3 coding sequence is TGCAGTGCTCGCCCAGGGGCTTTTCCCGATGGCTACACCTTC.

The table lists this clonotype with a few counts. The rearrangement links TRBV7-2 to TRBJ2-5; perhaps TRBD1 as D (5 bases). V lost 2 bases to trimming and J lost 1 base, with 8 bases between them. The germline V gene has CDR1 SGHTA and CDR2 FQGNSA. There are 14 residues in the CDR3. CDR3 sequence (DNA): TGTGCCAGCAGCTTACAGGGCCTCCAAGAGACCCAGTACTTC. Residues: CASSLQGLQETQYF.

The V call is TRBV5-1, the J call TRBJ1-2, with 8 bases that match TRBD1. CDR3 length equals 14 residues. Trimming took 4 bases from V and 3 from J; bases not matched to a gene: 5. Germline V gene lookup returns CDR1 SGHRS and CDR2 YFSETQ. In DNA form, the CDR3 reads TGCGCCAGCAGCCAAGCGGGACAGGACTATGGCTACACCTTC. It encodes CASSQAGQDYGYTF.

Many counts were recorded for this clonotype. This chain links TRBV7-2 with TRBJ2-3; 8 bases match TRBD1. CDR3 length: 15 amino acids. CDR1 is SGHTA, CDR2 FQGNSA, per germline. Trimming removed 5 bases from V and 2 bases from J; junction bases left unmatched: 6. The CDR3 DNA reads TGTGCCAGCAGCCTGAGGACAGGGTACACAGATACGCAGTATTTT. This codes for CASSLRTGYTDTQYF.

In its sample, this clonotype was seen many times. This chain links TRBV4-1 with TRBJ2-3; 12 bases fit TRBD2. Germline values: CDR1 MGHRA, CDR2 YSYEKL. The V gene end was trimmed by 4 bases and the J gene end by 4 bases; junction bases not matched to a gene: 3. The CDR3 loop spans 15 amino acids. The CDR3 region is CASSPSGRVPDTQYF. In DNA, the CDR3 is TGCGCCAGCAGCCCTAGCGGGAGGGTCCCAGATACGCAGTATTTT.

The J gene is TRBJ2-3, the V gene TRBV20-1; TRBD2 matches 7 bases. The trim removed 7 bases at V and 1 base at J, leaving 11 bases unmatched. In germline, CDR1 is DFQATT, CDR2 SNEGSKA (reference sequence). The CDR3 is 15 amino acids. This CDR3 reads CSGHHPSGGTDTQYF. The CDR3 bases are TGCAGTGGCCACCATCCTAGCGGAGGCACAGATACGCAGTATTTT.

There are many counts of this clonotype. The chain uses TRBV7-9 and TRBJ2-7; 9 bases fit TRBD1. The J segment lost 1 base and the V segment lost 6 bases, leaving 7 bases of the junction unmatched. This CDR3 has 15 residues. Germline CDR1 SEHNR, CDR2 FQNEAQ (reference sequence). CDR3 protein: CASSLDRGSSYEQYV. Written as DNA, the CDR3 is TGTGCCAGCAGTCTCGACAGGGGGAGTTCCTACGAGCAGTACGTC.

This clonotype was observed a few times. The V gene is TRBV3-1, the J gene TRBJ2-2; D may be TRBD1 or TRBD2 (5 bases each). V gave up 2 bases and J gave up 2 bases, with 15 bases separating them. CDR1 and CDR2 (germline): LGHDT, YNNKEL (reference sequence). This CDR3 is built from 17 residues. CDR3 protein: CASSQPSGDGNTGELFF. DNA for the CDR3: TGTGCCAGCAGCCAACCCTCCGGGGACGGCAACACCGGGGAGCTGTTTTTT.

This chain joins TRBV5-5 and TRBJ2-1; D is possibly TRBD1 or TRBD2 (5 bases each). The V gene lost 5 bases and the J gene lost 6 bases, with 18 bases spanning the gap. CDR3 length equals 15 residues. Germline V CDR1 and CDR2: SGHKS, YYEKEE (reference sequence). CDR3 loop: CASRGAGTVVNEQFF. The DNA for the CDR3 is TGTGCCAGCAGGGGTGCCGGGACGGTAGTCAATGAGCAGTTCTTC. The full variable domain, with the rest looked up from reference TRBV5-5 and TRBJ2-1, is DAGVTQSPTHLIKTRGQQVTLRCSPISGHKSVSWYQQVLGQGPQFIFQYYEKEERGRGNFPDRFSARQFPNYSSELNVNALLLGDSALYLCASRGAGTVVNEQFFGPGTRLTVL.

This clonotype was recorded a few times. CDR3 protein: CASSGAYGYEQYF. Here the CDR3 DNA reads TGTGCCAGCAGTGGTGCGTATGGGTACGAGCAGTACTTC. The chain recombines TRBV4-2 with TRBJ2-7, with D uncertain. The V end was cut by 6 bases, the J end by 4 bases, with 13 bases between. The CDR3 length is 13 residues. Germline V CDR1 and CDR2: LGHNA, YNFKEQ.

The V gene is TRBV29-1, the J gene TRBJ1-1, with 8 bases matching TRBD1. Germline CDR1 and CDR2: SQVTM and ANQGSEA. The CDR3 is made up of 16 amino acids. Losses at the gene ends were 0 bases for V and 0 bases for J; bases not matched to a gene: 6. CDR3 sequence: CSVEDLRTGMNTEAFF. The DNA for the CDR3 is TGCAGCGTTGAAGATCTCCGGACAGGGATGAACACTGAAGCTTTCTTT.

This clonotype was found once. The chain has TRBV7-2 and TRBJ2-3; D is unresolved. Germline values: CDR1 SGHTA, CDR2 FQGNSA. CDR3 length equals 14 residues. V shed 3 bases and J shed 2 bases, with 9 bases lying between them. CDR3 residues: CASSFTQVTDTQYF. The DNA of the CDR3 is TGTGCCAGCAGCTTTACCCAAGTCACAGATACGCAGTATTTT.

The sample holds a few counts of this clonotype. The V gene is TRBV20-1, the J gene TRBJ1-5, with D unclear. Germline assignment: CDR1 DFQATT and CDR2 SNEGSKA (reference sequence). The CDR3 totals 16 residues. Trimming stripped 0 bases from V and 1 base from J, with 13 bases between. The CDR3 DNA is TGCAGTGCTAGAGATCAGGTGGAATGGAGCAATCAGCCCCAGCATTTT. This gives the protein CSARDQVEWSNQPQHF.

This clonotype has a single count. The V and J genes are TRBV5-4 and TRBJ1-4; the D gene is possibly TRBD1 (6 bases). Germline V gives CDR1 SGHNT, CDR2 YYREEE (reference sequence). Trimming took 4 bases from V and 8 from J, leaving 12 bases between them. The CDR3 is 13 residues long. The DNA of the CDR3 is TGTGCCAGCAGCCAGTCAGACAGGGAAAAACTGTTTTTT. It translates to CASSQSDREKLFF.